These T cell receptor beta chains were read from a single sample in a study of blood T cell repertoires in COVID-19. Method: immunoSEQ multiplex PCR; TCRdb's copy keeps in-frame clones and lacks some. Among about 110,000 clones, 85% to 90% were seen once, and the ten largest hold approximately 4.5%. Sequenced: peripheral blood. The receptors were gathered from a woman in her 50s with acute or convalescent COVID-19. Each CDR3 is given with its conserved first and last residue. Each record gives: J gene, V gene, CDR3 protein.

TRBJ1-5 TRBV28 CASRSNRTNQPQHF
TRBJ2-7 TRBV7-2 CASSQVASGSYEQYF
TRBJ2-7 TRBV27 CASSPRQGGPYEQYF
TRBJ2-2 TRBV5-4 CASSSGLAAGELFF
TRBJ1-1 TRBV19 CASSINRYMTGTDSEAFF
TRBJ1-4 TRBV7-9 CASSRGGFGEKLFF
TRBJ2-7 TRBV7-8 CASSPGGSSANYEQYF
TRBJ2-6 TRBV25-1 CASRDSSGANVLTF
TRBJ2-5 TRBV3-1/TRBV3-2 CASRAAGRTQYF
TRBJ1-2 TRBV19 CASSSFLVLPYGYTF
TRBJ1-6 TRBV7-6 CASSLGQAPNSPLHF
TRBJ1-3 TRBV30 CAWSQGTSGNTIYF
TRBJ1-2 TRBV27 CASSFRGGDGYTF
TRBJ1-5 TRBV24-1 CATSDSGSPGDQPQHF
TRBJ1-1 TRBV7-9 CASSLAQQDGAFF
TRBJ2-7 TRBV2 CASRMDRHSYEQYF
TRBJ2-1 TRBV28 CASSLIRIREGRSYNEQFF
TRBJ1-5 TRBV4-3 CASSPRDQPQHF
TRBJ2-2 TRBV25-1 CASSEDRDTGELFF
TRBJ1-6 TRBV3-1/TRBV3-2 CASSQVGTLRSPLHF
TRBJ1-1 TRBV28 CASNQSGHKNTEAFF
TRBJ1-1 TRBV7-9 CASSLVYQKNTEAFF
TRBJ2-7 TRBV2 CASSFGPGLAGPQYF
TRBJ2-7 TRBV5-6 CASSHSNEQYF